This T cell receptor beta chain comes out of a study of blood T cell repertoires in COVID-19 (dated by TCRdb to about 2020). A note on the overall study: The collaborator samples originated in the United States, Italy and Spain and spanned the acute and convalescent phases of COVID-19. Where available, HLA class I and class II types were obtained from metadata supplied by the sample provider rather than from assay-based typing. The samples were drawn from the first 160 participants of the ongoing ImmuneRACE study and from under 1,500 subjects provided by 6 global collaborators. The prospective study material was composed of cDNA or gDNA derived from T cells, B-cell-depleted T cells, or PBMCs. A freely available public database, intended as a resource for researchers studying the immune response to SARS-CoV-2, is where the repertoires were released. Subjects who had been exposed to COVID-19, were actively infected with it, or had recovered from it provided the deeply sampled blood TCRbeta repertoires that made up the dataset. The sample metadata nearly always contained a de-identified subject ID, COVID-19 status, age in years and sex.

Whole blood was collected in K2EDTA tubes by collaborating institutions according to the institutions' own protocols. For TCRbeta analysis, collaborators shipped samples as frozen whole blood, isolated PBMCs, or DNA extracted from either of those sample types. Concerning this clone itself: The clone's antigen remains unknown. It has no much larger one-base neighbor in the sample; base qualities were not kept.

On the study overall, not on this receptor specifically: The quantity of clinical and demographic metadata differed by source and by participant and was supplied without curation.

The immunoSEQ Assay, a bias-controlled multiplex PCR, was used to amplify TCRbeta CDR3 regions from genomic DNA. Concerning the study's data processing: The number of nucleated cells in each sample was estimated by amplification of reference gene primers within the assay. To quantify the absolute abundance of each unique TCRbeta CDR3 rearrangement, sequence reads were collapsed and filtered. For each sample, productive Simpson clonality was calculated by taking the square root of Simpson's diversity index across productive rearrangements. TCRdb mirrors the immuneACCESS table, restricted to in-frame sequences. Some clones are absent from its copies; in checked studies, under half trace to an unresolved V gene, and the reason for the others is unknown. V, J and clone size were drawn from that table, and D and trimming were deduced from the DNA. The sample table holds 85,000 to 100,000 clones, of which 86% were seen once. 25% to 30% of the sample is held by the ten biggest clonotypes.

Based on the germline V gene, the CDR1 and CDR2 sequences are LGHNT and FRNRAP. From its cysteine to its phenylalanine, the CDR3 spans 17 amino acids. Only CDR3 DNA remains: 51 bases, in frame from the first base. Germline trimming: 6 bases from V, 3 bases from J; junction bases outside gene matches: 11. This chain joins TRBV12-5 to TRBJ2-2, with 9 junctional bases fitting TRBD1. The sequenced sample consisted of peripheral blood. The clonotype was recovered from a man between 45 and 60 years old with active or convalescent COVID-19. For the CDR3, the sequence is CASGWTGDMRDTGELFF. The DNA reads TGTGCTAGTGGCTGGACAGGGGATATGCGGGACACCGGGGAGCTGTTTTTT.